This T cell receptor beta chain is drawn from a study of post-analysis software for immune sequencing data (dated by TCRdb to between 2014 and 2017). Describing the broader study: Disease courses on record covered relapsing-remitting, secondary progressive and progressive-relapsing multiple sclerosis, though some patients had no subtype annotation. A subset of samples was prepared in parallel using single-end sample barcoding, then pooled and co-amplified after Illumina adapter ligation. Patient repertoires were compared against about a dozen previously published healthy control repertoires from donors aged 6 to 25 years.

To demonstrate the VDJtools post-analysis software, the study profiled TCR beta repertoires from the peripheral blood of some 13 young patients with multiple sclerosis. The multiple sclerosis patients were children and adolescents between roughly 6 and 16 years of age. Libraries came from PCR. The sequencing machine was an Illumina HiSeq 2500. To reduce PCR and sequencing biases, unique molecular identifiers were incorporated into the TCR beta cDNA libraries. Around 500,000 cDNA molecules were obtained for every 1 to 10 million input T cells, so each molecule roughly corresponded to one T cell. The patient libraries were prepared and sequenced using the same protocol as the earlier healthy control dataset. Samples belonging to the same batch were prepared together, multiplexed and sequenced on a shared HiSeq lane. As for the authors' bioinformatics: Raw barcoded reads were processed with MIGEC, and single-read molecular identifier groups were discarded before consensus assembly and CDR3 extraction. VDJtools was used for post-analysis of the clonotype tables, with diversity normalized by down-sampling every dataset to the smallest sample size. Repertoire overlap clustering matched CDR3 amino acid but not nucleotide sequences to correct batch-related cross-sample contamination. TCRdb reanalyzed the raw reads on its own, using fastp at Q25 for trimming and MiXCR for clone calling, and kept in-frame beta chains. Under each unique CDR3 protein, matching rows form one entry showing the most common genes and DNA. For this entry, the V and J calls and clone size follow TCRdb and not the study's own pipeline. The sample yields over 300,000 distinct CDR3 sequences; roughly 36% were counted once. Of the sample, roughly 13% is held by the ten largest clones.

Points the paper makes about the study in general: Patients showed significantly higher frequencies than controls for a handful of TRBV segments, among them TRBV5-6, TRBV5-1 and TRBV20-1. Multiple sclerosis patients had significantly lower normalized Chao1 diversity than controls, a result that suggests substantial peripheral T-cell clonal expansion. Strong co-clustering of samples prepared in the same batch was shown by direct clustering with F measure, prompting a batch-effect correction. The control group was slightly older than the multiple sclerosis patient group.

A few counts support this clonotype. It lacks a known antigen. No much larger clone exists at a distance of one base, and base qualities are not known. As encoded in the germline V gene, CDR1 is MNHNS while CDR2 is SASEGT. The CDR3 measures 19 amino acids from cysteine to phenylalanine. The kept DNA is CDR3 alone, 57 bases in frame from the first base. Clipping removes 3 bases from V and 2 bases from J, with 15 as the unmatched junction base count. Input material: blood. The source is a girl aged 10 to 17 with multiple sclerosis. The chain links TRBV6-1 with TRBJ1-5; 8 middle bases align to TRBD1. The CDR3 region has the sequence CASSDGTGNRLGRNQPQHF. The nucleotides are TGTGCCAGCAGTGACGGGACAGGAAACCGTCTGGGTCGCAATCAGCCCCAGCATTTT.